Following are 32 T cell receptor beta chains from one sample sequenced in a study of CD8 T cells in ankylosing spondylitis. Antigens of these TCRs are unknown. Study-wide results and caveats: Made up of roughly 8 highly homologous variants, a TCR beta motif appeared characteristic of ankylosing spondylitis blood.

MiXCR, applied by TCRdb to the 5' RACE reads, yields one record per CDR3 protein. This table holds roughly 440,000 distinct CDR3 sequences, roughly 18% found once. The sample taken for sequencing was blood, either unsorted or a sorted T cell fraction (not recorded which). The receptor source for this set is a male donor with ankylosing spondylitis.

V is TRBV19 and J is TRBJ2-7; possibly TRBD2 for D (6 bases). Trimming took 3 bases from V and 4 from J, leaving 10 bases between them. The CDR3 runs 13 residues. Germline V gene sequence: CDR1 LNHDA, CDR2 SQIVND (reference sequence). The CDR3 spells CASSMELAYEQYF. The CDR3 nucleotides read TGTGCCAGTAGTATGGAACTAGCTTACGAGCAGTACTTC.

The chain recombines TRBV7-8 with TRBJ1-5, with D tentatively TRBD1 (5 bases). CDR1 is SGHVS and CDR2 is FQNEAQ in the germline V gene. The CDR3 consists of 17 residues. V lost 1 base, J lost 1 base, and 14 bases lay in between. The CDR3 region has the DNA TGTGCCAGCAGCTTAGGGACAAGGGGTAAGAGCAATCAGCCCCAGCATTTT. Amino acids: CASSLGTRGKSNQPQHF.

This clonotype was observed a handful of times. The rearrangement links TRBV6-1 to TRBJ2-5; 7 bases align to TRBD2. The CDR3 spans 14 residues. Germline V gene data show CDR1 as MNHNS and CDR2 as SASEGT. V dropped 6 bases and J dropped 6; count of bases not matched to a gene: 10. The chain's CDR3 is CASSPGLVRQTQYF. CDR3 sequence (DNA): TGTGCCAGCAGCCCCGGACTAGTAAGGCAGACCCAGTACTTC.

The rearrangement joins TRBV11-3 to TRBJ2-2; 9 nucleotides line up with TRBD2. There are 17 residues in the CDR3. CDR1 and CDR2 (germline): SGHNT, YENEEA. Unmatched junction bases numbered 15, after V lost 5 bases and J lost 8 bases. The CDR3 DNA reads TGTGCCAGCAGCCTGGGGAGCAGCGGGGGGATCTTGGGGGAGCTGTTTTTT. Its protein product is CASSLGSSGGILGELFF.

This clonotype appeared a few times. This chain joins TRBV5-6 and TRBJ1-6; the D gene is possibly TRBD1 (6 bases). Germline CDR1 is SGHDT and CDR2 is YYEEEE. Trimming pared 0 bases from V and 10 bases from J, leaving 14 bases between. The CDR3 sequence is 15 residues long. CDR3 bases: TGTGCCAGCAGCTTGGGCGGGGGGCGCCGGTCACCCCTCCACTTT. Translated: CASSLGGGRRSPLHF.

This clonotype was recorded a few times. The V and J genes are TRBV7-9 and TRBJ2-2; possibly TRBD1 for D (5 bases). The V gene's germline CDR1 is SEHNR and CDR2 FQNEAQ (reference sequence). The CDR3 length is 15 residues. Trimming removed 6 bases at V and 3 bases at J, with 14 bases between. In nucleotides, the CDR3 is TGTGCCAGCAGTTCAGGGATGCTAGACACCGGGGAGCTGTTTTTT. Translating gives CASSSGMLDTGELFF.

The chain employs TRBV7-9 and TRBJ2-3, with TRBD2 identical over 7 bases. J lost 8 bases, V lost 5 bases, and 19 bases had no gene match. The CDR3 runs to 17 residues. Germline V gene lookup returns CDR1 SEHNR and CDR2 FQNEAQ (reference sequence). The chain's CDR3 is CASSQPRGGRQDSTQYF. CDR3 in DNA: TGTGCCAGCAGCCAACCTCGCGGGGGACGCCAGGATAGTACGCAGTATTTT.

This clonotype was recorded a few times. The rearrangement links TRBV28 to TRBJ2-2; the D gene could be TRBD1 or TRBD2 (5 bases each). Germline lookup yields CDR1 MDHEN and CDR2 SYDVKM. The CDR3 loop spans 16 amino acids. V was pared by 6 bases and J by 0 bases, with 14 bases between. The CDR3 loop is CASSSPGPSNTGELFF. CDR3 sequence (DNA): TGTGCCAGCAGCTCCCCGGGGCCCTCGAACACCGGGGAGCTGTTTTTT.

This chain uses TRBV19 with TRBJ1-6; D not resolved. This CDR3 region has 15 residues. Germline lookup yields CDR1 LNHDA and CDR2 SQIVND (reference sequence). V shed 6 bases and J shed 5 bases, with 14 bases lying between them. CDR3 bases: TGTGCCAGTAGGGAGCAGACCGGCAATAATTCACCCCTCCACTTT. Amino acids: CASREQTGNNSPLHF.

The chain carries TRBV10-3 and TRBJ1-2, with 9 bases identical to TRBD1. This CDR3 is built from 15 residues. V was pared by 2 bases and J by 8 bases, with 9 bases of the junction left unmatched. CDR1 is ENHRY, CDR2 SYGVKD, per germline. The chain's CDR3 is CAISERGTGIVGYTF. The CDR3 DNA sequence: TGTGCCATCAGTGAGAGGGGGACAGGGATAGTCGGCTACACCTTC.

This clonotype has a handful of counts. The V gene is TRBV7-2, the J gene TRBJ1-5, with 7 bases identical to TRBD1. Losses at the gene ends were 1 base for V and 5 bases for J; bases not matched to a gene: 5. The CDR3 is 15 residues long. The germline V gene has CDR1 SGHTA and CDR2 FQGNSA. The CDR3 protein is CASSLVQGFDQPQHF. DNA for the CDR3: TGTGCCAGCAGCTTAGTACAGGGGTTCGATCAGCCCCAGCATTTT.

The CDR3 protein is CASSLGGLAGSGQETQYF. In nucleotides, the CDR3 is TGTGCCAGCAGCCTGGGGGGACTAGCGGGTAGTGGACAAGAGACCCAGTACTTC. V usage is TRBV7-6 and J usage is TRBJ2-5, with 12 positions matching TRBD2. There are 18 residues in the CDR3. Germline CDR1 SGHVS, CDR2 FNYEAQ. After removal of 5 bases from V and 2 bases from J, the junction contained 12 bases not matched to a gene.

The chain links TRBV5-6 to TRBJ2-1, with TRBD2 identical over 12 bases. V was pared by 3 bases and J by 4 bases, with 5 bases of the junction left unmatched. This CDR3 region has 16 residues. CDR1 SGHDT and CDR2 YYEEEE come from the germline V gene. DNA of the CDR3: TGTGCCAGCAGCTCCCTCCTAGCGGGAGGGTACAATGAGCAGTTCTTC. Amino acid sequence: CASSSLLAGGYNEQFF.

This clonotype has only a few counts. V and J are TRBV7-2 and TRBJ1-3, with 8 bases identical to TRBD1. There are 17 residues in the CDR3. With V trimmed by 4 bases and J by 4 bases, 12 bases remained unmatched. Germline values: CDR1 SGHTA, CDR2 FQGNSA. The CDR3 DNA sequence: TGTGCCAGCAGCTCTCACGGACAGGGCGCATCGGGAAACACCATATATTTT. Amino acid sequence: CASSSHGQGASGNTIYF.

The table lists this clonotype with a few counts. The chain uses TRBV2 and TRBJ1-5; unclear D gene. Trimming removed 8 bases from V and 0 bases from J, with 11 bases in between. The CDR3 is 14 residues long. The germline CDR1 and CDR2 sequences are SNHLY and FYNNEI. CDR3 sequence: CASAGGNSNQPQHF. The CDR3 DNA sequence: TGTGCCAGCGCGGGAGGGAATAGCAATCAGCCCCAGCATTTT.

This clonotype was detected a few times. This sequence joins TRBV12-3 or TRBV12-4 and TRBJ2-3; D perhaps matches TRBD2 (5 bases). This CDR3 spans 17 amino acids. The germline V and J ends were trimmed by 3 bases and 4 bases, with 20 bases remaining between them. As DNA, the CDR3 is TGTGCCAGCAGTTTGTCTACCAGCGGAGCGGTTCCAGATACGCAGTATTTT. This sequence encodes CASSLSTSGAVPDTQYF.

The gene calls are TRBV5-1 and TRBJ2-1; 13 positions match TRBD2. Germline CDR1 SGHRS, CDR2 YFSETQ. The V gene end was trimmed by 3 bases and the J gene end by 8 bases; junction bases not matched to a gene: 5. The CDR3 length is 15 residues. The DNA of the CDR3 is TGCGCCAGCAGCTCACTAGCGGGGGGGCTGGATGAGCAGTTCTTC. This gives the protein CASSSLAGGLDEQFF.

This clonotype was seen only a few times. CDR3 DNA: TGTGCCAGCAGTTTAGGCGGACAGCCTTTTCAAGAGACCCAGTACTTC. Encoded protein: CASSLGGQPFQETQYF. The J gene is TRBJ2-5, the V gene TRBV28; perhaps TRBD1 as D (6 bases). Deletions cut 2 bases from V and 2 bases from J, with 15 bases between. Germline V CDR1 and CDR2: MDHEN, SYDVKM. The CDR3 spans 16 residues.

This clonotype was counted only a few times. As DNA, the CDR3 is TGTGCCAGCAGTGAAGTTGGGACAGGGGGAGAAAAACTGTTTTTT. Translating it yields CASSEVGTGGEKLFF. This rearrangement joins TRBV2 to TRBJ1-4, with 11 positions matching TRBD1. V lost 1 base and J lost 8; bases outside the gene matches: 3. This CDR3 has 15 residues. The germline V gene encodes CDR1 SNHLY and CDR2 FYNNEI.

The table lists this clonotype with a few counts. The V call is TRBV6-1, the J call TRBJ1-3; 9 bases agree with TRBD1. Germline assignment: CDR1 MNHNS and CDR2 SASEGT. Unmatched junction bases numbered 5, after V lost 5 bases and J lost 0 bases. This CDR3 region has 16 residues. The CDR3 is CASSPGTGYSGNTIYF. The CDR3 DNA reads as TGTGCCAGCAGTCCCGGGACAGGGTACTCTGGAAACACCATATATTTT.

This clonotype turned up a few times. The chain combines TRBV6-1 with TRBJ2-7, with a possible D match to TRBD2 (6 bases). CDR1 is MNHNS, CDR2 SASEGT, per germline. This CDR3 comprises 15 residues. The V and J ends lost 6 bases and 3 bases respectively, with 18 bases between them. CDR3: CASSRGTGTFYEQYF. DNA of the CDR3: TGTGCCAGCAGCCGAGGGACGGGGACTTTCTACGAGCAGTACTTC.

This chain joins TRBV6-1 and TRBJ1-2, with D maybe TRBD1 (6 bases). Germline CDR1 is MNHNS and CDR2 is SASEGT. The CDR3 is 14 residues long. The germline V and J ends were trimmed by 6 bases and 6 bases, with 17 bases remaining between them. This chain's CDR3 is CASRRGIYRDGYTF. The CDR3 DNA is TGTGCCAGCAGACGAGGGATCTACAGGGATGGCTACACCTTC.

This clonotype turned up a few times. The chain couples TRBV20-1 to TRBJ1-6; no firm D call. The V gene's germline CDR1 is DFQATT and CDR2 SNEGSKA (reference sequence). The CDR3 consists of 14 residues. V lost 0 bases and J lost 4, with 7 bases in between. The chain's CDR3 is CSARDRAYNSPLHF. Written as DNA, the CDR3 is TGCAGTGCTAGAGATAGGGCGTATAATTCACCCCTCCACTTT.

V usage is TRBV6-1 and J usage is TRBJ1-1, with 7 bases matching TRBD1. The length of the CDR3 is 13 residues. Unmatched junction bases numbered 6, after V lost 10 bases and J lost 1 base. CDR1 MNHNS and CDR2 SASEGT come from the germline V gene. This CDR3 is CATAGQKNTEAFF. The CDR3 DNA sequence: TGTGCCACCGCGGGACAGAAGAACACTGAAGCTTTCTTT.

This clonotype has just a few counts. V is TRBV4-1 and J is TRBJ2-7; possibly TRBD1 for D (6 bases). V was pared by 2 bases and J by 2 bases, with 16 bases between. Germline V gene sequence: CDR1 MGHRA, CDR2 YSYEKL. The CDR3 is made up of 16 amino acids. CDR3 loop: CASSQMRGQLPYEQYF. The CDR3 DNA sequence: TGCGCCAGCAGCCAAATGAGGGGACAATTACCCTACGAGCAGTACTTC.

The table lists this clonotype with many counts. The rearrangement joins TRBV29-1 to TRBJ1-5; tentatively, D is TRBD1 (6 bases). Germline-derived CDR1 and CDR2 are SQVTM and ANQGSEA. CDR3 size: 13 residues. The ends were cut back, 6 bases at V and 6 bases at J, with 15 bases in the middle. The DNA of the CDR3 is TGCAGCGTAACCACAGGGCTGGGTCAGCCCCAGCATTTT. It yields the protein CSVTTGLGQPQHF. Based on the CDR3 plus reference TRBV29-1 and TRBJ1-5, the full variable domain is SAVISQKPSRDICQRGTSLTIQCQVDSQVTMMFWYRQQPGQSLTLIATANQGSEATYESGFVIDKFPISRPNLTFSTLTVSNMSPEDSSIYLCSVTTGLGQPQHFGDGTRLSIL.

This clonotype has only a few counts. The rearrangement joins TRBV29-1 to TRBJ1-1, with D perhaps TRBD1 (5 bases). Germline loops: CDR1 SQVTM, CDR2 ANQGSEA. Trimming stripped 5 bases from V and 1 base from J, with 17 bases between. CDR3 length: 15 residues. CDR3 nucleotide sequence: TGCAGCGTTTCCGGAACAGGCGAACAGAACACTGAAGCTTTCTTT. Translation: CSVSGTGEQNTEAFF.

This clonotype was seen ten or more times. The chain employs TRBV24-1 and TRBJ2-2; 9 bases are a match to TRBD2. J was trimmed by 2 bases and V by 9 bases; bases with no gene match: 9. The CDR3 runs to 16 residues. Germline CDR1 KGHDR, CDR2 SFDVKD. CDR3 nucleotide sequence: TGTGCCACCGCCGAGCCGGGACTAGCCAACACCGGGGAGCTGTTTTTT. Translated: CATAEPGLANTGELFF.

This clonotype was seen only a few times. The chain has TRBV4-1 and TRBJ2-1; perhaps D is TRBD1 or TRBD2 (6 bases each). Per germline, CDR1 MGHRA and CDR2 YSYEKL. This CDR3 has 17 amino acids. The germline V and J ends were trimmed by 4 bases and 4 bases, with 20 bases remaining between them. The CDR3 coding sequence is TGCGCCAGCAGCCCCTCCGGGGGCCTCAAATTTTACAATGAGCAGTTCTTC. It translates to CASSPSGGLKFYNEQFF.

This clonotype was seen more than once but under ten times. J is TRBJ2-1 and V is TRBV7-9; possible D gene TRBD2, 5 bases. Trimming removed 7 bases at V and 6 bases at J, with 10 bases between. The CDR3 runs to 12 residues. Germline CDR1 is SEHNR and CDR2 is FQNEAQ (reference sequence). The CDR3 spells CASIRAGNEQFF. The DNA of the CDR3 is TGTGCCAGCATTCGGGCGGGCAATGAGCAGTTCTTC.

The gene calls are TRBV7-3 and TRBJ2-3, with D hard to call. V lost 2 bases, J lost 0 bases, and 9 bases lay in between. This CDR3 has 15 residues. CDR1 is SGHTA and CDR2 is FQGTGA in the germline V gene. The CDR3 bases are TGTGCCAGCAGCTTAGGCGTAACTAGCACAGATACGCAGTATTTT. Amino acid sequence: CASSLGVTSTDTQYF.

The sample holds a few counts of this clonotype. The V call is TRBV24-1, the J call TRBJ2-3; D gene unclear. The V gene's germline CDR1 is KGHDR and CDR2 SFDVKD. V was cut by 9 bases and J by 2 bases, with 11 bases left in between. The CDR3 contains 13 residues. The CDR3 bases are TGTGCCACCCGTAGCCACGACACAGATACGCAGTATTTT. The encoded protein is CATRSHDTDTQYF.